The rows below give T cell receptor beta chains drawn from one sample of a study of shared clonotypes between healthy human individuals. Produced via immunoSEQ multiplex PCR; TCRdb's table is partial and in-frame only. The data hold hundreds of thousands of clones, with 80% to 90% observed a single time. Sequencing was performed on memory CD8+ T cells sorted from blood. These receptors were obtained from a man aged 18 to 35 in good health. The CDR3 runs from the conserved cysteine through the conserved F or W. Fields, in order: J gene, D gene, clone size, V gene, CDR3 length, CDR3 DNA, CDR3 protein. A D gene is named only where the DNA matches it firmly. Some rows have no size entry. The others give once, few or many, or a class for an expanded clone.

J gene: TRBJ2-1
D gene: .
clone size: .
V gene: TRBV10-3
CDR3 length: 15
CDR3 DNA: TGTGCCATCAGTGAGTCGCTTGACTACCCTCGGGAGCAGTTCTTC
CDR3 protein: CAISESLDYPREQFF

J gene: TRBJ1-6
D gene: .
clone size: .
V gene: TRBV4-1
CDR3 length: 14
CDR3 DNA: TGCGCCAGCAGCCAAGAAACAGGGCGGTCACCCCTCCACTTT
CDR3 protein: CASSQETGRSPLHF

J gene: TRBJ2-7
D gene: .
clone size: .
V gene: TRBV7-2
CDR3 length: 13
CDR3 DNA: TGTGCCAGCAGCTGGGGACATGGCTACGAGCAGTACTTC
CDR3 protein: CASSWGHGYEQYF

J gene: TRBJ1-1
D gene: TRBD1
clone size: .
V gene: TRBV2
CDR3 length: 18
CDR3 DNA: TGTGCCAGCAGTGCACACCAAAATCCCGGGACAGGGAGAACTGAAGCTTTCTTT
CDR3 protein: CASSAHQNPGTGRTEAFF

J gene: TRBJ2-3
D gene: TRBD1
clone size: .
V gene: TRBV4-1
CDR3 length: 15
CDR3 DNA: TGCGCCAGCAGCCAAGTCCAGGGGGAGATGGATACGCAGTATTTT
CDR3 protein: CASSQVQGEMDTQYF

J gene: TRBJ2-5
D gene: TRBD1
clone size: once
V gene: TRBV25-1
CDR3 length: 15
CDR3 DNA: TGTGCCAGCAGTACAGGACAGGGGGTCCAAGAGACCCAGTACTTC
CDR3 protein: CASSTGQGVQETQYF

J gene: TRBJ2-5
D gene: .
clone size: .
V gene: TRBV6-5
CDR3 length: 14
CDR3 DNA: TGTGCCAGCAGACTATACGCCACCCAAGAGACCCAGTACTTC
CDR3 protein: CASRLYATQETQYF

J gene: TRBJ2-1
D gene: .
clone size: .
V gene: TRBV7-2
CDR3 length: 15
CDR3 DNA: TGTGCCAGCAGCCCGGACTCAGGCTCCTACAATGAGCAGTTCTTC
CDR3 protein: CASSPDSGSYNEQFF

J gene: TRBJ2-5
D gene: TRBD1
clone size: once
V gene: TRBV6-5
CDR3 length: 15
CDR3 DNA: TGTGCCAGCAGTCCCTGGACAGGGGGGATGGAGACCCAGTACTTC
CDR3 protein: CASSPWTGGMETQYF

J gene: TRBJ1-2
D gene: .
clone size: medium-sized
V gene: TRBV7-9
CDR3 length: 14
CDR3 DNA: TGTGCCAGCAGTCCAGTGGGGGTAGTCGATGGCTACACCTTC
CDR3 protein: CASSPVGVVDGYTF

J gene: TRBJ2-7
D gene: .
clone size: .
V gene: TRBV7-8
CDR3 length: 13
CDR3 DNA: TGTGCCAGCACTCTAGGAGGGCCCTACGAGCAGTACTTC
CDR3 protein: CASTLGGPYEQYF

J gene: TRBJ1-5
D gene: .
clone size: .
V gene: TRBV11-2
CDR3 length: 12
CDR3 DNA: TGTGCCAGCAGCTTAGATCCTCAGCCCCAGCATTTT
CDR3 protein: CASSLDPQPQHF

J gene: TRBJ2-3
D gene: .
clone size: once
V gene: TRBV6-6
CDR3 length: 13
CDR3 DNA: TGTGCCAGCAGTTACGCGAACACAGATACGCAGTATTTT
CDR3 protein: CASSYANTDTQYF

J gene: TRBJ2-1
D gene: .
clone size: many
V gene: TRBV7-2
CDR3 length: 15
CDR3 DNA: TGTGCCAGCAGCTTGGTCGGGGGCTCCTACAATGAGCAGTTCTTC
CDR3 protein: CASSLVGGSYNEQFF

J gene: TRBJ2-7
D gene: TRBD2
clone size: .
V gene: TRBV18
CDR3 length: 13
CDR3 DNA: TGTGCCAGCTCACCATTTGGGGGGGTCGAGCAGTACTTC
CDR3 protein: CASSPFGGVEQYF

J gene: TRBJ2-7
D gene: .
clone size: .
V gene: TRBV5-1
CDR3 length: 13
CDR3 DNA: TGCGCCAGCAGCGTGACTACAACCTACGAGCAGTACTTC
CDR3 protein: CASSVTTTYEQYF

J gene: TRBJ1-2
D gene: TRBD1
clone size: few
V gene: TRBV5-4
CDR3 length: 15
CDR3 DNA: TGTGCCAGCAGCTGGGGTGGACAGGGAGTAGGCGGCTACACCTTC
CDR3 protein: CASSWGGQGVGGYTF

J gene: TRBJ2-2
D gene: .
clone size: .
V gene: TRBV19
CDR3 length: 14
CDR3 DNA: TGTGCCAGTAGTCTGGCACCGAACACCGGGGAGCTGTTTTTT
CDR3 protein: CASSLAPNTGELFF

J gene: TRBJ2-7
D gene: TRBD2
clone size: .
V gene: TRBV2
CDR3 length: 17
CDR3 DNA: TGTGCCAGCAGCCGGACTAGCGGGGGGCCGGGTTTGTACGAGCAGTACTTC
CDR3 protein: CASSRTSGGPGLYEQYF

J gene: TRBJ2-7
D gene: .
clone size: once
V gene: TRBV9
CDR3 length: 15
CDR3 DNA: TGTGCCAGCAGCGTAGTGCCAGGACCAGGATACGAGCAGTACTTC
CDR3 protein: CASSVVPGPGYEQYF

J gene: TRBJ2-1
D gene: TRBD1
clone size: .
V gene: TRBV5-1
CDR3 length: 14
CDR3 DNA: TGCGCCAGCAGCTTATCGAACAGGGGTTCTGAGCAGTTCTTC
CDR3 protein: CASSLSNRGSEQFF

J gene: TRBJ2-2
D gene: .
clone size: .
V gene: TRBV27
CDR3 length: 12
CDR3 DNA: TGTGCCAGCAGTCCGGGCACCGGGGAGCTGTTTTTT
CDR3 protein: CASSPGTGELFF

J gene: TRBJ2-1
D gene: TRBD2
clone size: once
V gene: TRBV7-2
CDR3 length: 14
CDR3 DNA: TGTGCCAGCAGCTACGGACTAGCTTGGTATGAGCAGTTCTTC
CDR3 protein: CASSYGLAWYEQFF

J gene: TRBJ2-7
D gene: .
clone size: .
V gene: TRBV10-1
CDR3 length: 13
CDR3 DNA: TGCGCCAGCAGTGAGTCGTCAAGGTCCGAGCAGTACTTC
CDR3 protein: CASSESSRSEQYF

J gene: TRBJ2-7
D gene: .
clone size: .
V gene: TRBV27
CDR3 length: 14
CDR3 DNA: TGTGCCAGCAGTTTTGCAGGGCATAGTTACGAGCAGTACTTC
CDR3 protein: CASSFAGHSYEQYF

J gene: TRBJ2-5
D gene: .
clone size: .
V gene: TRBV2
CDR3 length: 13
CDR3 DNA: TGTGCCAGCAGTGAGGCCCCTTGGGAGACCCAGTACTTC
CDR3 protein: CASSEAPWETQYF

J gene: TRBJ2-3
D gene: .
clone size: .
V gene: TRBV27
CDR3 length: 15
CDR3 DNA: TGTGCCAGCAGTTTATTGGCGGTTAGCACAGATACGCAGTATTTT
CDR3 protein: CASSLLAVSTDTQYF

J gene: TRBJ1-2
D gene: .
clone size: .
V gene: TRBV5-4
CDR3 length: 17
CDR3 DNA: TGTGCCAGCAGCTTGGCAGCAGGGAGGGGCCGTATGGATGGCTACACCTTC
CDR3 protein: CASSLAAGRGRMDGYTF

J gene: TRBJ2-5
D gene: .
clone size: .
V gene: TRBV5-1
CDR3 length: 15
CDR3 DNA: TGCGCCAGCAGCTTGGCCACCAGTCTTCAAGAGACCCAGTACTTC
CDR3 protein: CASSLATSLQETQYF

J gene: TRBJ2-1
D gene: .
clone size: .
V gene: TRBV13
CDR3 length: 17
CDR3 DNA: TGTGCCAGCAGCTTCTCCCGTCTCAGCCCGAGGTACAATGAGCAGTTCTTC
CDR3 protein: CASSFSRLSPRYNEQFF

J gene: TRBJ2-7
D gene: TRBD2
clone size: .
V gene: TRBV5-1
CDR3 length: 15
CDR3 DNA: TGCGCCAGCAGCTTGAAAAGACTAGCGAGGAACGAGCAGTACTTC
CDR3 protein: CASSLKRLARNEQYF

J gene: TRBJ2-7
D gene: .
clone size: .
V gene: TRBV11-2
CDR3 length: 16
CDR3 DNA: TGTGCCAGCAGCACTAGACTTACCCCCTTAGAATACGAGCAGTACTTC
CDR3 protein: CASSTRLTPLEYEQYF

J gene: TRBJ2-1
D gene: TRBD2
clone size: .
V gene: TRBV7-9
CDR3 length: 17
CDR3 DNA: TGTGCCAGCAGCCCAGGACTAGCGGGCGGATTTTGGAATGAGCAGTTCTTC
CDR3 protein: CASSPGLAGGFWNEQFF

J gene: TRBJ1-1
D gene: .
clone size: .
V gene: TRBV11-2
CDR3 length: 13
CDR3 DNA: TGTGCCAGCAGGCTAACAGGGAGCACTGAAGCTTTCTTT
CDR3 protein: CASRLTGSTEAFF

J gene: TRBJ2-7
D gene: .
clone size: .
V gene: TRBV6-1
CDR3 length: 14
CDR3 DNA: TGTGCCAGCAGTGAACTGGGTGGCTCCTACGAGCAGTACTTC
CDR3 protein: CASSELGGSYEQYF

J gene: TRBJ2-7
D gene: .
clone size: .
V gene: TRBV6-5
CDR3 length: 11
CDR3 DNA: TGTGCCAGCAGTACAGAAGACGAGCAGTACTTC
CDR3 protein: CASSTEDEQYF

J gene: TRBJ2-3
D gene: .
clone size: .
V gene: TRBV27
CDR3 length: 15
CDR3 DNA: TGTGCCAGCACCTCAGAGCAGGGTAGCACAGATACGCAGTATTTT
CDR3 protein: CASTSEQGSTDTQYF

J gene: TRBJ2-3
D gene: .
clone size: .
V gene: TRBV7-9
CDR3 length: 12
CDR3 DNA: TGTGCCAGCAGCTTAGACAGGGATACGCAGTATTTT
CDR3 protein: CASSLDRDTQYF

J gene: TRBJ1-2
D gene: .
clone size: .
V gene: TRBV6-5
CDR3 length: 14
CDR3 DNA: TGTGCCAGCAGTCTTTCTACAGGCTTCTATGGCTACACCTTC
CDR3 protein: CASSLSTGFYGYTF

J gene: TRBJ2-3
D gene: TRBD2
clone size: .
V gene: TRBV4-3
CDR3 length: 14
CDR3 DNA: TGCGCCAGCAGCCCTAGCGGGGGATGGGATACGCAGTATTTT
CDR3 protein: CASSPSGGWDTQYF

J gene: TRBJ2-7
D gene: TRBD2
clone size: .
V gene: TRBV27
CDR3 length: 14
CDR3 DNA: TGTGCCAGCAGTTTTGGGGGGGTGCTCTACGAGCAGTACTTC
CDR3 protein: CASSFGGVLYEQYF

J gene: TRBJ2-7
D gene: TRBD1
clone size: .
V gene: TRBV6-5
CDR3 length: 16
CDR3 DNA: TGTGCCAGCAGTTACTCGGTAGGACAGGAAAACTACGAGCAGTACTTC
CDR3 protein: CASSYSVGQENYEQYF

J gene: TRBJ2-3
D gene: .
clone size: .
V gene: TRBV18
CDR3 length: 15
CDR3 DNA: TGTGCCAGCTCACCGCAGGACAGCCCCACAGATACGCAGTATTTT
CDR3 protein: CASSPQDSPTDTQYF

J gene: TRBJ2-2
D gene: .
clone size: .
V gene: TRBV25-1
CDR3 length: 15
CDR3 DNA: TGTGCCAGCAGTGAATCCGGACTCTTGGTCGGGGAGCTGTTTTTT
CDR3 protein: CASSESGLLVGELFF

J gene: TRBJ2-1
D gene: .
clone size: .
V gene: TRBV10-1
CDR3 length: 17
CDR3 DNA: TGCGCCAGCAGTGAGACAGACAGGCGGAGCTCCTACAATGAGCAGTTCTTC
CDR3 protein: CASSETDRRSSYNEQFF

J gene: TRBJ2-7
D gene: .
clone size: .
V gene: TRBV7-2
CDR3 length: 14
CDR3 DNA: TGTGCCAGCAGCTCAACCAGGGTGCCGAGGGAGCAGTACTTC
CDR3 protein: CASSSTRVPREQYF

J gene: TRBJ1-5
D gene: .
clone size: .
V gene: TRBV18
CDR3 length: 14
CDR3 DNA: TGTGCCAGCTCCCTCAGACGGTTGAATCAGCCCCAGCATTTT
CDR3 protein: CASSLRRLNQPQHF

J gene: TRBJ2-3
D gene: .
clone size: .
V gene: TRBV6-6
CDR3 length: 13
CDR3 DNA: TGTGCCAGCAACCGACAGGGCACAGATACGCAGTATTTT
CDR3 protein: CASNRQGTDTQYF

J gene: TRBJ2-7
D gene: .
clone size: .
V gene: TRBV4-3
CDR3 length: 13
CDR3 DNA: TGCGCCAGCAGCCAAGACTCATACTACGAGCAGTACTTC
CDR3 protein: CASSQDSYYEQYF

J gene: TRBJ2-7
D gene: .
clone size: .
V gene: TRBV29-1
CDR3 length: 11
CDR3 DNA: TGCAGCGTGGGGGCCCCCTACGAGCAGTACTTC
CDR3 protein: CSVGAPYEQYF

J gene: TRBJ1-5
D gene: .
clone size: .
V gene: TRBV19
CDR3 length: 14
CDR3 DNA: TGTGCCAGTAGTATACTCCCGGCAGGCCAGCCCCAGCATTTT
CDR3 protein: CASSILPAGQPQHF

J gene: TRBJ2-4
D gene: TRBD1
clone size: .
V gene: TRBV19
CDR3 length: 16
CDR3 DNA: TGTGCCAGTAGTCCGAGACAGGGCGTGGTCAAAAACATTCAGTACTTC
CDR3 protein: CASSPRQGVVKNIQYF

J gene: TRBJ2-5
D gene: TRBD1
clone size: once
V gene: TRBV7-2
CDR3 length: 16
CDR3 DNA: TGTGCCAGCAGCTTACCGGGACAGGGGACCCGAGAGACCCAGTACTTC
CDR3 protein: CASSLPGQGTRETQYF

J gene: TRBJ2-7
D gene: TRBD2
clone size: .
V gene: TRBV4-3
CDR3 length: 15
CDR3 DNA: TGCGCCAGCAGCCAAGGGCCTAGCGGGTCCTACGAGCAGTACTTC
CDR3 protein: CASSQGPSGSYEQYF

J gene: TRBJ1-2
D gene: .
clone size: .
V gene: TRBV7-6
CDR3 length: 16
CDR3 DNA: TGTGCCAGCAGCTTATTTTCCGACAGACTGGCCTATGGCTACACCTTC
CDR3 protein: CASSLFSDRLAYGYTF

J gene: TRBJ1-4
D gene: .
clone size: .
V gene: TRBV6-5
CDR3 length: 16
CDR3 DNA: TGTGCCAGCAGTTACTCGTTCGGGGATATGAGTGAAAAACTGTTTTTT
CDR3 protein: CASSYSFGDMSEKLFF

J gene: TRBJ1-6
D gene: TRBD1
clone size: .
V gene: TRBV7-9
CDR3 length: 14
CDR3 DNA: TGTGCCAGCACCCAACAGGGGGCATATTCACCCCTCCACTTT
CDR3 protein: CASTQQGAYSPLHF

J gene: TRBJ1-5
D gene: TRBD1
clone size: .
V gene: TRBV28
CDR3 length: 14
CDR3 DNA: TGTGCCAGCCGGTCCGGGACAGGTATCCAGCCCCAGCATTTT
CDR3 protein: CASRSGTGIQPQHF

J gene: TRBJ1-2
D gene: .
clone size: .
V gene: TRBV5-3
CDR3 length: 12
CDR3 DNA: TGTGCCAGAAGCAGGCCGACAGACGGCTACACCTTC
CDR3 protein: CARSRPTDGYTF